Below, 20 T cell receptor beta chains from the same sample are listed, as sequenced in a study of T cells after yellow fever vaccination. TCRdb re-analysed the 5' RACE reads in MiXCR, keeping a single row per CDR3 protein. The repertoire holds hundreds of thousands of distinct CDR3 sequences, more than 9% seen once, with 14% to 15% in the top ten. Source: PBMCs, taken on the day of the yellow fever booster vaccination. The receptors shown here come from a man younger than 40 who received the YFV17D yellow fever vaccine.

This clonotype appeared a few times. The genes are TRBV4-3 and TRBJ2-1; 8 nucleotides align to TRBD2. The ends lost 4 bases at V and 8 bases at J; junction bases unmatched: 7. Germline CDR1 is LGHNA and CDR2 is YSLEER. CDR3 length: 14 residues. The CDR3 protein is CASSLSGSAYEQFF. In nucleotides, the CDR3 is TGCGCCAGCAGCCTCAGCGGGAGCGCGTATGAGCAGTTCTTC.

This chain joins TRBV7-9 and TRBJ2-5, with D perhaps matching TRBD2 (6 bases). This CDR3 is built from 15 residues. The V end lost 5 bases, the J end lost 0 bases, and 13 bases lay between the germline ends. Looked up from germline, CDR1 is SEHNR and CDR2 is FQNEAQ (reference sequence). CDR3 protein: CASSNSGDYQETQYF. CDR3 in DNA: TGTGCCAGCAGCAACTCCGGGGACTACCAAGAGACCCAGTACTTC.

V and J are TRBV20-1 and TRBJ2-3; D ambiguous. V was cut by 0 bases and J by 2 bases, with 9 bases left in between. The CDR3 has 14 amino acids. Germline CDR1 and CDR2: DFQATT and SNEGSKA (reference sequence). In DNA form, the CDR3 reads TGCAGTGCTAGAGATCTCCAATACACAGATACGCAGTATTTT. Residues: CSARDLQYTDTQYF.

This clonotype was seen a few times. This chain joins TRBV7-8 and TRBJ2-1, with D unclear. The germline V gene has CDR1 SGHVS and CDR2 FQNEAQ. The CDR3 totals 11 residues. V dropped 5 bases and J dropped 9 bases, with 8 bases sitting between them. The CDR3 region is CASSAGFEQFF. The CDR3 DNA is TGTGCCAGCAGCGCTGGCTTTGAGCAGTTCTTC.

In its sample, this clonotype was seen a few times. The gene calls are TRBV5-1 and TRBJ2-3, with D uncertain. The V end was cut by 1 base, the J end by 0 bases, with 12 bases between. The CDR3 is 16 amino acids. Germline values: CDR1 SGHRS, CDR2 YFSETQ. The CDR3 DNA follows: TGCGCCAGCAGCTTGTCGTCGAGCCCTAGCACAGATACGCAGTATTTT. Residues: CASSLSSSPSTDTQYF.

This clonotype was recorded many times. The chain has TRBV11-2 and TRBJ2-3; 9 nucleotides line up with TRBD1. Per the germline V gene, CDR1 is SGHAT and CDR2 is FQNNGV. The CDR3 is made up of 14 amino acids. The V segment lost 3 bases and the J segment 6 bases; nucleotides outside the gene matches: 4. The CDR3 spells CASSLDRGGDTQYF. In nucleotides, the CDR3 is TGTGCCAGCAGCTTGGACAGGGGAGGGGATACGCAGTATTTT.

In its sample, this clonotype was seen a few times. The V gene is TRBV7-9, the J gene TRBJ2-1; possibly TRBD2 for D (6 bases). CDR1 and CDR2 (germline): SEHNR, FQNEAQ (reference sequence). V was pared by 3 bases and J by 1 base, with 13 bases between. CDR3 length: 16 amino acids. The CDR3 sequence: CASSLSASVSYNEQFF. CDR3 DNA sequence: TGTGCCAGCAGCTTGTCAGCTAGCGTTTCCTACAATGAGCAGTTCTTC.

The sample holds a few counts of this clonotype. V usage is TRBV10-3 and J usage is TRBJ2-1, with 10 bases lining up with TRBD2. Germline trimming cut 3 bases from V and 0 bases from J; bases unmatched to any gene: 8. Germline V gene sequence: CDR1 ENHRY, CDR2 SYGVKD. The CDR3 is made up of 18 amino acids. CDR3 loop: CAISDESGRASSYNEQFF. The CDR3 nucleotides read TGTGCCATCAGTGACGAGAGCGGGAGGGCCAGCTCCTACAATGAGCAGTTCTTC.

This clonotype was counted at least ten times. The CDR3 DNA reads as TGTGCCAGCAGCCCTCGGACAGGTGAAAAACTGTTTTTT. As protein: CASSPRTGEKLFF. The chain employs TRBV7-2 and TRBJ1-4, with 7 bases aligning to TRBD1. The CDR3 spans 13 residues. Germline V gene sequence: CDR1 SGHTA, CDR2 FQGNSA. The J segment lost 7 bases and the V segment lost 5 bases, leaving 4 bases of the junction unmatched.

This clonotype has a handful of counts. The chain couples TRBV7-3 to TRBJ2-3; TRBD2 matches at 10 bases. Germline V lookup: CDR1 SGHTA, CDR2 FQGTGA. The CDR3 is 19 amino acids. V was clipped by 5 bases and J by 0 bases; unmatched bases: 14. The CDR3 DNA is TGTGCCAGCAGCCCCTTGATGGACGCGACTAGCGGGAGCACAGATACGCAGTATTTT. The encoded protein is CASSPLMDATSGSTDTQYF.

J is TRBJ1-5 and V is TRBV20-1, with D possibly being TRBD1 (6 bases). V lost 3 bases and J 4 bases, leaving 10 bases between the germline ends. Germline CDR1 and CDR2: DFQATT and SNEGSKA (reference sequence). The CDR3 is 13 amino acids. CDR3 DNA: TGCAGTGCTAGGGTAGGGGGAAATCAGCCCCAGCATTTT. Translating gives CSARVGGNQPQHF.

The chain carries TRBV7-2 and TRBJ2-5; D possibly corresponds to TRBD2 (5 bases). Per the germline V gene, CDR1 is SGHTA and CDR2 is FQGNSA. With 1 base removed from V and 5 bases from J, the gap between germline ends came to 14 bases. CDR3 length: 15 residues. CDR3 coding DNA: TGTGCCAGCAGCTTAGTTAGCCGACCGGGGGAGACCCAGTACTTC. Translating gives CASSLVSRPGETQYF.

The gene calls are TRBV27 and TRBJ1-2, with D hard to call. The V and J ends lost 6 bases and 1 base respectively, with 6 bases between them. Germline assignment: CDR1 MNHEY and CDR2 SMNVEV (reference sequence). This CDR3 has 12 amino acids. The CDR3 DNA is TGTGCCAGCAGAGACTATAACTATGGCTACACCTTC. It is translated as CASRDYNYGYTF.

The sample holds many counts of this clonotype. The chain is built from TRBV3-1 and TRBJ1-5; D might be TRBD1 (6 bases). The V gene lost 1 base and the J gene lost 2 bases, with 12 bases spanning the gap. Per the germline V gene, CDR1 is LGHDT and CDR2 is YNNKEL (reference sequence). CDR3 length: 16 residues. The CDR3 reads CASSQGDMARNQPQHF. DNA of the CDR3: TGTGCCAGCAGCCAAGGGGACATGGCTCGCAATCAGCCCCAGCATTTT.

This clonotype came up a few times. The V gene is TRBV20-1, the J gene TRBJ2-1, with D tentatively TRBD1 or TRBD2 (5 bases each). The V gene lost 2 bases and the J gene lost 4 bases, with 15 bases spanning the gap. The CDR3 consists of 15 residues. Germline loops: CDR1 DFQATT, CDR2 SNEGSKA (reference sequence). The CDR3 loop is CSARLPGTQYNEQFF. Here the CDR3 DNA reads TGCAGTGCTAGACTCCCCGGGACGCAATACAATGAGCAGTTCTTC.

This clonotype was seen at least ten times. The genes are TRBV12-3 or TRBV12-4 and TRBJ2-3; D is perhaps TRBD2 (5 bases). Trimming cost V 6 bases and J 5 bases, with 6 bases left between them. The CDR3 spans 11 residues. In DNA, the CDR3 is TGTGCCAGCAGCCGGGAAGATACGCAGTATTTT. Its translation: CASSREDTQYF.

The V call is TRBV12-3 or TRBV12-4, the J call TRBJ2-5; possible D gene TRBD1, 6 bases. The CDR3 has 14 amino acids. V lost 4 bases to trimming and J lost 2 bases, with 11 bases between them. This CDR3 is CASSYREAQETQYF. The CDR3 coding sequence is TGTGCCAGCAGTTACAGGGAAGCTCAAGAGACCCAGTACTTC.

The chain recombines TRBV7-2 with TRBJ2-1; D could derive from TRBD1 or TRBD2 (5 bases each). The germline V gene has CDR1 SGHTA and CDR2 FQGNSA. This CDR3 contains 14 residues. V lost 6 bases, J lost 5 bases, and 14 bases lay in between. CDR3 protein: CASSTGRLDNEQFF. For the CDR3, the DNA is TGTGCCAGCAGTACGGGACGGTTAGACAATGAGCAGTTCTTC.

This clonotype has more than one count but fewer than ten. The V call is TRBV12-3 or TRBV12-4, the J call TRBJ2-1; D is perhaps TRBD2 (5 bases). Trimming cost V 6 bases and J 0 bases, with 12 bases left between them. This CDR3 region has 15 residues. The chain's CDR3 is CASREAESSYNEQFF. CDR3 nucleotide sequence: TGTGCCAGCAGAGAAGCGGAGAGCTCCTACAATGAGCAGTTCTTC.

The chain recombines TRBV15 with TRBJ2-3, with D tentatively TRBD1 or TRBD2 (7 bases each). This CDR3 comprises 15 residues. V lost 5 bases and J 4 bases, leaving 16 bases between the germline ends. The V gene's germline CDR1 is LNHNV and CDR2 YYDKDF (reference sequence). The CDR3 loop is CATSPGGGAADTQYF. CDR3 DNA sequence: TGTGCCACCAGCCCAGGGGGGGGGGCGGCAGATACGCAGTATTTT.